This T cell receptor beta chain was retrieved from a study of PD-1 blockade in classical Hodgkin lymphoma. This CDR3 has 19 amino acids. Germline V gives CDR1 MNHEY, CDR2 SMNVEV (reference sequence). The V end lost 2 bases, the J end lost 3 bases, and 22 bases lay between the germline ends. Relapse was seen in all patients after autologous stem cell transplantation, and brentuximab vedotin exposure was variable. The assay was immunoSEQ multiplex PCR, and TCRdb's table has in-frame clones only and misses some. Among fewer than 110,000 clones listed, around 89% were seen once. Overall study results and limits: Repertoire differences have undefined causes, possibly disease activity or prior therapy.

Note on this clone: Its target is unknown.

The material was peripheral blood mononuclear cells (PBMCs), obtained before the second cycle of nivolumab. The receptor's source is a human donor with classical Hodgkin lymphoma. This chain links TRBV27 with TRBJ1-4; no clear D. Here the CDR3 reads CASSLRGYNGGSANEKLFF. In DNA, the CDR3 is TGTGCCAGCAGTTTAAGAGGATACAACGGTGGATCTGCTAATGAAAAACTGTTTTTT.